The 21 T cell receptor beta chains below all came from one sample that was sequenced in a study of lymphopenia after photon versus proton radiotherapy. Here immunoSEQ multiplex PCR was the method, and the copy in TCRdb shows in-frame clones only, minus some. The sample holds 150,000 to 200,000 clones, roughly nine tenths seen once. Sample: peripheral blood, taken from a patient treated with photon-based radiotherapy. These receptors were collected from a man aged 50 to 59 with gastric cancer.

Here the CDR3 reads CASSIRDYYSYNEQFF. In DNA form, the CDR3 reads TGTGCCAGCAGTATCCGGGACTACTACTCCTACAATGAGCAGTTCTTC. The rearrangement links TRBV27 to TRBJ2-1; TRBD2 agrees at 7 bases. Trimming at V came to 5 bases and at J to 0 bases, leaving 7 bases not matched to a gene. The germline V gene has CDR1 MNHEY and CDR2 SMNVEV (reference sequence). The CDR3 is made up of 16 amino acids.

The V gene is TRBV28, the J gene TRBJ1-1; D unclear. V dropped 4 bases and J dropped 0 bases, with 6 bases sitting between them. Germline V gene sequence: CDR1 MDHEN, CDR2 SYDVKM. There are 13 residues in the CDR3. CDR3 sequence reads: CASSSQVNTEAFF. In DNA form, the CDR3 reads TGTGCCAGCAGTTCGCAGGTGAACACTGAAGCTTTCTTT.

This clone showed up just once. The rearrangement uses TRBV19 and TRBJ2-7, with D hard to call. CDR1 is LNHDA, CDR2 SQIVND, per germline (reference sequence). CDR3 length: 15 residues. V shed 4 bases and J shed 0 bases, with 13 bases lying between them. The CDR3 sequence is CASSRNSGASYEQYF. The DNA for the CDR3 is TGTGCCAGTAGTAGGAATTCGGGTGCCTCCTACGAGCAGTACTTC.

The genes are TRBV11-3 and TRBJ2-1, with unresolved D. V shed 0 bases and J shed 7 bases, with 7 bases lying between them. The germline V gene encodes CDR1 SGHNT and CDR2 YENEEA. There are 13 residues in the CDR3. The chain's CDR3 is CASSLDIRNEQFF. The DNA for the CDR3 is TGTGCCAGCAGCTTAGATATCAGGAATGAGCAGTTCTTC.

This clone has a handful of counts. The chain employs TRBV6-5 and TRBJ2-7; tentatively, D is TRBD1 or TRBD2 (5 bases each). This CDR3 is 12 amino acids long. V gave up 10 bases and J gave up 1 base, with 11 bases separating them. The V gene's germline CDR1 is MNHEY and CDR2 SVGAGI. The CDR3 loop reads CATRGLSYEQYF. CDR3 sequence (DNA): TGTGCCACGAGGGGCCTATCCTACGAGCAGTACTTC.

V and J are TRBV7-2 and TRBJ1-2, with 8 bases lining up with TRBD1. Losses at the gene ends were 5 bases for V and 3 bases for J; bases not matched to a gene: 5. Looked up from germline, CDR1 is SGHTA and CDR2 is FQGNSA. This CDR3 is 14 amino acids long. The CDR3, as DNA: TGTGCCAGCAGCGGAAACAGGGGGGACTATGGCTACACCTTC. As protein: CASSGNRGDYGYTF.

This clone occurred once. The chain recombines TRBV4-3 with TRBJ1-4; TRBD1 agrees at 10 bases. V lost 1 base and J lost 0; bases outside the gene matches: 5. CDR1 is LGHNA and CDR2 is YSLEER in the germline V gene. This CDR3 has 18 residues. CDR3 nucleotides: TGCGCCAGCAGCCAAGTATGGGACAGGGGTGCAACTAATGAAAAACTGTTTTTT. As protein: CASSQVWDRGATNEKLFF.

V usage is TRBV5-4 and J usage is TRBJ2-7; TRBD2 aligns across 14 bases. CDR1 and CDR2 (germline): SGHNT, YYREEE (reference sequence). The CDR3 has 18 residues. Unmatched junction bases numbered 13, after V lost 4 bases and J lost 4 bases. CDR3 in DNA: TGTGCCAGCAGCCGGGGACTAGCGGGAGTATCCCGCCGTTACGAGCAGTACTTC. Residues: CASSRGLAGVSRRYEQYF.

This rearrangement joins TRBV5-1 to TRBJ2-7, with D maybe TRBD2 (6 bases). V gave up 4 bases and J gave up 2 bases, with 16 bases separating them. The CDR3 has 15 amino acids. Germline V lookup: CDR1 SGHRS, CDR2 YFSETQ. The CDR3 protein is CASSTTPGSTYEQYF. In nucleotides, the CDR3 is TGCGCCAGCAGCACCACCCCCGGGAGTACCTACGAGCAGTACTTC.

This chain connects TRBV18 to TRBJ1-2, with 7 bases matching TRBD1. The CDR3 length is 11 residues. V lost 5 bases to trimming and J lost 8 bases; unmatched junction nucleotides: 2. In germline, CDR1 is KGHSH, CDR2 LQKENI. The CDR3 coding sequence is TGTGCCAGCTCAGGGGACAGCGGCTACACCTTC. This gives the protein CASSGDSGYTF.

V is TRBV7-8 and J is TRBJ1-2, with TRBD1 as a possible D gene (5 bases). Looked up from germline, CDR1 is SGHVS and CDR2 is FQNEAQ. V was trimmed by 3 bases and J by 8 bases, leaving 10 bases between them. This CDR3 has 12 residues. In nucleotides, the CDR3 is TGTGCCAGCAGCTTTGACAGAGGCGGCTACACCTTC. As protein: CASSFDRGGYTF.

The rearrangement joins TRBV5-4 to TRBJ2-1, with 8 bases aligning to TRBD2. V was clipped by 3 bases and J by 4 bases; unmatched bases: 9. In germline, CDR1 is SGHNT, CDR2 YYREEE (reference sequence). The CDR3 is 16 residues long. The CDR3 DNA follows: TGTGCCAGCAGCTCCCGGGGCAGCGGGAGATACAATGAGCAGTTCTTC. As protein: CASSSRGSGRYNEQFF.

The chain has TRBV30 and TRBJ2-2, with 11 bases matching TRBD1. V lost 5 bases, J lost 7 bases, and 3 bases stayed unmatched. The CDR3 totals 13 residues. Germline-derived CDR1 and CDR2 are GTSNPN and SVGIG (reference sequence). CDR3 in DNA: TGTGCCTGGGGACAGGGGGCTAACGGGGAGCTGTTTTTT. This sequence encodes CAWGQGANGELFF.

This clone has a handful of counts. This chain uses TRBV27 with TRBJ2-7; 11 bases are shared with TRBD2. The J call is in doubt because the DNA end fits TRBJ2-5 better. The CDR3 runs 14 residues. Germline CDR1 is MNHEY and CDR2 is SMNVEV (reference sequence). The CDR3 protein is CASSSTSGITTQYF. CDR3 bases: TGTGCCAGCAGTTCGACTAGCGGGATTACGACCCAGTACTTC.

Comment on this clone: This sample includes further DNA sequences coding for the same CDR3. This chain connects TRBV28 to TRBJ1-1; TRBD1 is a possible D gene (6 bases). The V end was cut by 2 bases, the J end by 4 bases, with 8 bases between. Germline V gene data show CDR1 as MDHEN and CDR2 as SYDVKM. The CDR3 has 13 amino acids. CDR3: CASSLGGGTEAFF. CDR3 bases: TGTGCCAGCAGTTTAGGAGGGGGCACTGAAGCTTTCTTT.

CDR3 residues: CASSLRGEPGPQETQYF. The CDR3 bases are TGTGCCAGCAGCTTGAGGGGAGAGCCGGGCCCACAAGAGACCCAGTACTTC. J is TRBJ2-5 and V is TRBV5-4; either TRBD1 or TRBD2 may fit D (5 bases each). The length of the CDR3 is 17 residues. Germline-derived CDR1 and CDR2 are SGHNT and YYREEE (reference sequence). V was shortened by 1 base and J by 2 bases, with 18 bases between the two germline ends.

The chain couples TRBV19 to TRBJ1-2, with 7 positions matching TRBD1. Germline CDR1 and CDR2: LNHDA and SQIVND (reference sequence). The CDR3 consists of 13 residues. V gave up 5 bases and J gave up 8 bases; unmatched junction bases: 8. The CDR3 sequence: CASSPDRVRGYTF. For the CDR3, the DNA is TGTGCCAGTAGTCCCGACAGGGTACGGGGCTACACCTTC.

The V and J genes are TRBV7-6 and TRBJ2-3; 8 bases match TRBD1. Germline V lookup: CDR1 SGHVS, CDR2 FNYEAQ. This CDR3 has 14 residues. V shed 4 bases, J shed 1 base, and the junction held 1 base outside the gene matches. CDR3 residues: CASSSGQGTDTQYF. The CDR3 bases are TGTGCCAGCAGCTCGGGACAGGGCACAGATACGCAGTATTTT.

The chain links TRBV19 to TRBJ2-7; the D gene is possibly TRBD2 (7 bases). V was cut by 6 bases and J by 2 bases, with 17 bases left in between. CDR3 length equals 15 residues. The germline V gene has CDR1 LNHDA and CDR2 SQIVND (reference sequence). CDR3 in DNA: TGTGCCAGTAGCGATAGCGGAGGGGGGGCCTACGAGCAGTACTTC. Translating gives CASSDSGGGAYEQYF.

V usage is TRBV28 and J usage is TRBJ2-5, with 15 bases lining up with TRBD2. The CDR3 has 19 residues. With 1 base clipped from V and 5 bases from J, the junction kept 11 bases outside the gene matches. Germline values: CDR1 MDHEN, CDR2 SYDVKM. The CDR3, as DNA: TGTGCCAGCAGTTTATTGGTTGGACTAGCGGGAGGGCCTTTGGAGACCCAGTACTTC. This translates into CASSLLVGLAGGPLETQYF.

J is TRBJ2-3 and V is TRBV4-2; possibly TRBD2 for D (5 bases). Germline V gives CDR1 LGHNA, CDR2 YNFKEQ. V lost 0 bases and J lost 1, with 11 bases in between. The CDR3 consists of 16 residues. This CDR3 is CASSQDQVGGTDTQYF. In DNA, the CDR3 is TGTGCCAGCAGCCAAGATCAGGTGGGAGGCACAGATACGCAGTATTTT.